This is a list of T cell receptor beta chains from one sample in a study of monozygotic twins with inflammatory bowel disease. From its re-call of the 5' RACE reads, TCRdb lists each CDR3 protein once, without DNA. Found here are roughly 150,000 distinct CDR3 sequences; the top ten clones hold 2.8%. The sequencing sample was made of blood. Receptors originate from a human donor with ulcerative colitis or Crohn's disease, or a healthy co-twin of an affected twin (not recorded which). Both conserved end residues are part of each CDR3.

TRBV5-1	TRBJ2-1	CASSLVSSGGLYNEQFF
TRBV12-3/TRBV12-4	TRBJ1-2	CASSLDGPRGYTF
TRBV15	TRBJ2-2	CATSRDTTGPNTGELFF
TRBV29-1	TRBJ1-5	CSAGRGPNQPQHF
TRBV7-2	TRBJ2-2	CASSLFSGDTGELFF
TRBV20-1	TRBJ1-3	CSARIVGLTPSGNTIYF
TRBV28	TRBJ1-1	CASSLGGLDTEAFF
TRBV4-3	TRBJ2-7	CASSLLQTGIGEQYF
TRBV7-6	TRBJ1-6	CASSLGRQSNSPLHF
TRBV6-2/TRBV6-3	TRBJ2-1	CASSYSGGSEQFF
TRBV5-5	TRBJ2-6	CASSFQISGANVLTF
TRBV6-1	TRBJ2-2	CASTPSGPGGEELFF
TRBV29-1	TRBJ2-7	CSWGNLYEQYF
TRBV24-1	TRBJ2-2	CATSDPSTGEATGELFF
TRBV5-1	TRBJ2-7	CASSLGAGAYEQYF
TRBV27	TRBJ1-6	CASSLEGTSYNSPLHF
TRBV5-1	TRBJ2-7	CASSLGAHYEQYF
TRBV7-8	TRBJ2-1	CASSLGSGLADHNEQFF
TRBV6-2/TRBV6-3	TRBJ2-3	CASVTGDLSTDTQYF
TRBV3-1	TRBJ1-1	CASSQGTPSNTEAFF
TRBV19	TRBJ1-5	CASSIQGSNQPQHF
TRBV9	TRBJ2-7	CASSPSGPYEQYF
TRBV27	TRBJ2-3	CASGSGRASTDTQYF
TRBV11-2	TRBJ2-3	CASSLVPASTDTQYF
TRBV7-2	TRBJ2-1	CASSFTGQGAYNEQFF
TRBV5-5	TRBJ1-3	CASSLMDRAGNTIYF